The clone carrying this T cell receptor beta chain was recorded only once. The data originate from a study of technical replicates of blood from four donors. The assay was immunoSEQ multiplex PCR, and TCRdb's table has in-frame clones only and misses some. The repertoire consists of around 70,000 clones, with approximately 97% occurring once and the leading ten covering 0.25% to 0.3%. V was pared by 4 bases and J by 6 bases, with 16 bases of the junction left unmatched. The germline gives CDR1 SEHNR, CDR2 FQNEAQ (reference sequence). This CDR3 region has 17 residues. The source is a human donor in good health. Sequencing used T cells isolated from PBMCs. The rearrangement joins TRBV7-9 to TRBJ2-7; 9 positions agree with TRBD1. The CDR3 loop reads CASSSRAGQGFFGEQYF. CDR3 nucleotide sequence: TGTGCCAGCAGCTCCCGGGCGGGACAGGGATTCTTTGGCGAGCAGTACTTC.